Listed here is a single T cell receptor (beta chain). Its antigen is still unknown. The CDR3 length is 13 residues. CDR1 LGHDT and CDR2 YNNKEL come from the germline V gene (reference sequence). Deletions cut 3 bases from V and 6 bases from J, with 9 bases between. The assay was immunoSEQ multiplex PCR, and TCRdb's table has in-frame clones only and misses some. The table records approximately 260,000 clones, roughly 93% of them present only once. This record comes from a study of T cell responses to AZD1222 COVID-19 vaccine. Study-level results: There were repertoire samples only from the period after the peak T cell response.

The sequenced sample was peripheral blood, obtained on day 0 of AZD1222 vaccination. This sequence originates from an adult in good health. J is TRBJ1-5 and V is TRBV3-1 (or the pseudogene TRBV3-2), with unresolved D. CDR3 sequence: CASSHGRRQPQHF. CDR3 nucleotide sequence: TGTGCCAGCAGCCATGGCCGCCGTCAGCCCCAGCATTTT.